These 5 T cell receptor beta chains were sequenced from one sample in a study of blood T cell repertoires in COVID-19. The protocol was immunoSEQ multiplex PCR, while the TCRdb copy is restricted to in-frame clones and leaves out a portion. The data contain around 62,000 clones, over 85% of them seen just once; the ten biggest clones take up approximately 2.9%. What was sequenced was peripheral blood. Receptors were obtained from a man aged 65 to 85 with active COVID-19.

This chain joins TRBV19 and TRBJ1-1; D may be TRBD1 (5 bases). The V gene's germline CDR1 is LNHDA and CDR2 SQIVND (reference sequence). This CDR3 is 16 amino acids long. V lost 5 bases to trimming and J lost 5 bases, with 21 bases between them. The CDR3 coding sequence is TGTGCCAGTAGTGCGGTTCGAACAGGCAAGAGGACTGAAGCTTTCTTT. Encoded protein: CASSAVRTGKRTEAFF.

This clone was counted once. The chain employs TRBV6-5 and TRBJ1-6, with 9 bases matching TRBD1. The CDR3 is 15 residues long. The germline CDR1 and CDR2 sequences are MNHEY and SVGAGI. Germline trimming cut 6 bases from V and 4 bases from J; bases unmatched to any gene: 4. Here the CDR3 DNA reads TGTGCCAGCAGACGGGACAGGGCGTATAATTCACCCCTCCACTTT. It encodes CASRRDRAYNSPLHF.

This chain connects TRBV5-4 to TRBJ2-5, with 7 bases identical to TRBD1. V lost 1 base and J lost 4; bases outside the gene matches: 7. This CDR3 has 15 residues. Germline lookup yields CDR1 SGHNT and CDR2 YYREEE (reference sequence). CDR3 sequence reads: CASSLRQGTGETQYF. CDR3 coding DNA: TGTGCCAGCAGCTTGAGACAGGGAACGGGAGAGACCCAGTACTTC.

Only one count was recorded for this clone. The chain carries TRBV5-1 and TRBJ1-6; D not certain. V lost 3 bases and J 10 bases, leaving 17 bases between the germline ends. The CDR3 is 15 residues long. Germline CDR1 and CDR2: SGHRS and YFSETQ. CDR3 nucleotide sequence: TGCGCCAGCAGCTGGTCAGCAGAGGCCTCATCACCCCTCCACTTT. It specifies CASSWSAEASSPLHF.

This clone was seen a single time. For the CDR3, the DNA is TGCGCCAGCAGCGTAACACAGGTTAGGATTGCCACTGAAGCTTTCTTT. The encoded protein is CASSVTQVRIATEAFF. The rearrangement joins TRBV5-1 to TRBJ1-1, with D perhaps TRBD1 (5 bases). Looked up from germline, CDR1 is SGHRS and CDR2 is YFSETQ. V lost 4 bases and J 4 bases, leaving 20 bases between the germline ends. The CDR3 covers 16 residues.